This T cell receptor (beta chain) emerged from a study of blood T cell repertoires in COVID-19. About the study: The United States, Italy and Spain supplied acute and convalescent COVID-19 samples. The cDNA or gDNA used as material had been derived from T cells, B-cell-depleted T cells, or PBMCs.

CDR1 is KGHSH, CDR2 LQKENI, per germline. V was pared by 4 bases and J by 7 bases, with 8 bases of the junction left unmatched. The CDR3 is made up of 16 amino acids. TCRdb's copy holds only in-frame clones and misses some; the assay was immunoSEQ multiplex PCR. This table has 200,000 to 250,000 clones, around 84% appearing once. The rearrangement links TRBV18 to TRBJ1-6; 9 bases are shared with TRBD1. The sample taken for sequencing was peripheral blood. The TCR originated in a man aged 55-75 years with acute or convalescent COVID-19. The CDR3 sequence is CASSRPPTGGNSPLHF. The CDR3 region has the DNA TGTGCCAGCTCACGCCCTCCGACAGGGGGAAATTCACCCCTCCACTTT.